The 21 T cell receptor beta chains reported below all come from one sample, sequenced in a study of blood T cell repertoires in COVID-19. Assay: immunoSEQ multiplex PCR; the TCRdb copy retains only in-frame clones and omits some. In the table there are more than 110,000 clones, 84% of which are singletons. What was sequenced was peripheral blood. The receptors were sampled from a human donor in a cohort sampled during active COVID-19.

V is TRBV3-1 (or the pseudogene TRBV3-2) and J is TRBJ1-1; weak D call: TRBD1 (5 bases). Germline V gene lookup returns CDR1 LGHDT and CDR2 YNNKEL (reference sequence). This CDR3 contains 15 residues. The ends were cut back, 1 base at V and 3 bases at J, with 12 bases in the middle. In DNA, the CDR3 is TGTGCCAGCAGCCAAGCCGGCGGGGGGGACACTGAAGCTTTCTTT. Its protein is CASSQAGGGDTEAFF.

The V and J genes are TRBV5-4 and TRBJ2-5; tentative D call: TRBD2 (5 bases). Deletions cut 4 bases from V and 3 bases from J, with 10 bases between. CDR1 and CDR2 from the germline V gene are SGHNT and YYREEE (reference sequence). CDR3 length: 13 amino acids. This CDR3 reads CASSRTREETQYF. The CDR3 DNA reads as TGTGCCAGCAGCAGGACGCGGGAAGAGACCCAGTACTTC. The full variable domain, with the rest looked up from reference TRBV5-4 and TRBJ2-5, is ETGVTQSPTHLIKTRGQQVTLRCSSQSGHNTVSWYQQALGQGPQFIFQYYREEENGRGNFPPRFSGLQFPNYSSELNVNALELDDSALYLCASSRTREETQYFGPGTRLLVL.

The CDR3 DNA reads TGTGCCAGCTCACCCCCCGGGACAAGATATGGCTACACCTTC. This gives the protein CASSPPGTRYGYTF. The genes are TRBV18 and TRBJ1-2; a weak D match, TRBD1 (6 bases). CDR1 and CDR2 from the germline V gene are KGHSH and LQKENI. This CDR3 region has 14 residues. V was pared by 3 bases and J by 5 bases, with 13 bases between.

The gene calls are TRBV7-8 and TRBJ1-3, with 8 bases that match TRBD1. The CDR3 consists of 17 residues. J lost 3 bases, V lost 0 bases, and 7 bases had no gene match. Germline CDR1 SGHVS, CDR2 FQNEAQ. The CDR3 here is CASSLALTGALGNTIYF. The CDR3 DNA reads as TGTGCCAGCAGCTTAGCACTGACAGGGGCGCTTGGAAACACCATATATTTT.

The CDR3 here is CASSFGLAGAKNIQYF. As DNA, the CDR3 is TGTGCCAGCAGCTTTGGACTAGCGGGAGCCAAAAACATTCAGTACTTC. J is TRBJ2-4 and V is TRBV7-2, with 11 bases matching TRBD2. Germline CDR1 is SGHTA and CDR2 is FQGNSA. The CDR3 runs 16 residues. Losses at the gene ends were 3 bases for V and 0 bases for J; bases not matched to a gene: 1.

The CDR3 region is CASSWDLGSVTSLGYTF. The CDR3 coding sequence is TGCGCCAGCAGCTGGGATCTTGGGAGCGTTACTTCCCTCGGCTACACCTTC. The chain joins TRBV5-1 to TRBJ1-2; unclear D gene. The V end lost 3 bases, the J end lost 8 bases, and 26 bases lay between the germline ends. The CDR3 runs 17 residues. From germline, CDR1 is SGHRS and CDR2 YFSETQ.

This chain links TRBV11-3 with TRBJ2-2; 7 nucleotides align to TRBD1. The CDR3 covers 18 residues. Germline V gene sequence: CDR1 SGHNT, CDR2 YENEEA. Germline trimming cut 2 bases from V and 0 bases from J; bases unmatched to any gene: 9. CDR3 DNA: TGTGCCAGCAGCTTATCCTCCGGGACAGATCCGAACACCGGGGAGCTGTTTTTT. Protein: CASSLSSGTDPNTGELFF.

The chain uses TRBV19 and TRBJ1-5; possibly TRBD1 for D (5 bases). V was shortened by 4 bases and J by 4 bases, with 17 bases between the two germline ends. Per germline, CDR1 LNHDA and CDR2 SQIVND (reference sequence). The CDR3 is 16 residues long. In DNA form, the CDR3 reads TGTGCCAGTAGTAAGGGGCCCAACCAGTCTAATCAGCCCCAGCATTTT. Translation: CASSKGPNQSNQPQHF.

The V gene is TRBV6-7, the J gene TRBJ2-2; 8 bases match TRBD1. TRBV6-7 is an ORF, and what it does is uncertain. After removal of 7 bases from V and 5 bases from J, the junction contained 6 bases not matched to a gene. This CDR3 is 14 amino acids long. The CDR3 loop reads CASTHTGGTGELFF. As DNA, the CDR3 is TGTGCCAGCACTCATACAGGGGGTACCGGGGAGCTGTTTTTT.

In nucleotides, the CDR3 is TGTGCCAGCAGCCCTACCTGGAGGGGCACTGAAGCTTTCTTT. This translates into CASSPTWRGTEAFF. This chain connects TRBV7-2 to TRBJ1-1; tentative D call: TRBD1 (5 bases). The CDR3 runs 14 residues. CDR1 SGHTA and CDR2 FQGNSA come from the germline V gene. Trimming took off 5 bases at V and 4 bases at J, with 14 bases between the two ends.

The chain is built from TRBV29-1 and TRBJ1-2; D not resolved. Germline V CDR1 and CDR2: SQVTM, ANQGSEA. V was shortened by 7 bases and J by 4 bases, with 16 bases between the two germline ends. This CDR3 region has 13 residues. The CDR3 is CSAQLKRAYGYTF. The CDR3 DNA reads TGCAGCGCCCAATTGAAGAGGGCCTATGGCTACACCTTC.

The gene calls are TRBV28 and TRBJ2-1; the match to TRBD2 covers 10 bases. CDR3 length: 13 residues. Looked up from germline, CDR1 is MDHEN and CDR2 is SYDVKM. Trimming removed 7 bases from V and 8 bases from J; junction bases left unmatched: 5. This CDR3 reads CASMLAGVHEQFF. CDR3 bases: TGTGCCAGCATGCTAGCGGGAGTCCATGAGCAGTTCTTC. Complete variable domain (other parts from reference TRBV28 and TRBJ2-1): DVKVTQSSRYLVKRTGEKVFLECVQDMDHENMFWYRQDPGLGLRLIYFSYDVKMKEKGDIPEGYSVSREKKERFSLILESASTNQTSMYLCASMLAGVHEQFFGPGTRLTVL.

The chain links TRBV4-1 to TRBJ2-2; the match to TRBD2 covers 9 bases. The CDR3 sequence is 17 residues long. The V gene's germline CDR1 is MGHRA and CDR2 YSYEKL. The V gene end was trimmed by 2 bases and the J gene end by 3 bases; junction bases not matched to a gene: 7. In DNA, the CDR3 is TGCGCCAGCAGCCAAAGGTGGGTAGCGGGGGACACCGGGGAGCTGTTTTTT. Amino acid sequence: CASSQRWVAGDTGELFF.

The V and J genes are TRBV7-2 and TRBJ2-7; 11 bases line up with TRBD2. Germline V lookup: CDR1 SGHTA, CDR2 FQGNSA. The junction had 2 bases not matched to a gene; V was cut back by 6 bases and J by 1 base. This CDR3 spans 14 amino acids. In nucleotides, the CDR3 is TGTGCCAGCAGGCGGACTAGCGGGTCCTACGAGCAGTACTTC. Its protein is CASRRTSGSYEQYF. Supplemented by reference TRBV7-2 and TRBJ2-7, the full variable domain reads GAGVSQSPSNKVTEKGKDVELRCDPISGHTALYWYRQSLGQGLEFLIYFQGNSAPDKSGLPSDRFSAERTGGSVSTLTIQRTQQEDSAVYLCASRRTSGSYEQYFGPGTRLTVT.

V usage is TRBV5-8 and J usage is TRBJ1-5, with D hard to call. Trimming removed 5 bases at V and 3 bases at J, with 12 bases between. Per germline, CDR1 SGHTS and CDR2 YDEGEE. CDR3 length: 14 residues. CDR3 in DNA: TGTGCCAGCAGAATCCCGGGGATCAATCAGCCCCAGCATTTT. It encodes CASRIPGINQPQHF.

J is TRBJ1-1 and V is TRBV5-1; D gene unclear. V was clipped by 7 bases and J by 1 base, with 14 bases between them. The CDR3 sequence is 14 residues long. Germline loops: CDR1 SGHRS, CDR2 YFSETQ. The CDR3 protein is CASSMGSANTEAFF. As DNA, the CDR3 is TGCGCCAGCTCCATGGGGAGTGCGAACACTGAAGCTTTCTTT.

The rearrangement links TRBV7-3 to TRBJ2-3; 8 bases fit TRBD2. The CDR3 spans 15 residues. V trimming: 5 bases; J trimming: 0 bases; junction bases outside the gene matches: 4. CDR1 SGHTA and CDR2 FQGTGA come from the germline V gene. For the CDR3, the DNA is TGTGCCAGCAGCGCTACTAGCGGAAGCACAGATACGCAGTATTTT. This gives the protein CASSATSGSTDTQYF.

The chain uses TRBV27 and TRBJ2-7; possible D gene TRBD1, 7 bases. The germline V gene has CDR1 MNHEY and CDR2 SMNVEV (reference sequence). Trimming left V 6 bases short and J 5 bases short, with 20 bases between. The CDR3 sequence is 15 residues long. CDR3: CASRADREAYHEQYF. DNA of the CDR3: TGTGCCAGCAGGGCCGACAGGGAGGCCTACCACGAGCAGTACTTC.

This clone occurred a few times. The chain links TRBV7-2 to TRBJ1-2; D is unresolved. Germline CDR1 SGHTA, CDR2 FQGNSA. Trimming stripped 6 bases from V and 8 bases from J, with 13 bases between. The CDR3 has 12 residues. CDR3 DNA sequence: TGTGCCAGCAGACCACTCTCCTCAGGCTACACCTTC. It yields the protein CASRPLSSGYTF.

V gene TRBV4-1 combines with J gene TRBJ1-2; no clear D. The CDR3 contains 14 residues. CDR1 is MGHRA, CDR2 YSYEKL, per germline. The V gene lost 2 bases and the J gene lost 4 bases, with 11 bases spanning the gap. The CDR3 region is CASSQPERGYGYTF. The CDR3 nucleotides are TGCGCCAGCAGCCAACCTGAACGGGGCTATGGCTACACCTTC.

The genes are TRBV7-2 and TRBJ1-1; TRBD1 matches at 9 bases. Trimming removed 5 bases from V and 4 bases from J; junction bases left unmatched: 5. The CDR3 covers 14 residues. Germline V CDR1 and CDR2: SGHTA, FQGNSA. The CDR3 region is CASSLYRGPTEAFF. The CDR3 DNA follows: TGTGCCAGCAGCCTATACAGGGGGCCCACTGAAGCTTTCTTT.